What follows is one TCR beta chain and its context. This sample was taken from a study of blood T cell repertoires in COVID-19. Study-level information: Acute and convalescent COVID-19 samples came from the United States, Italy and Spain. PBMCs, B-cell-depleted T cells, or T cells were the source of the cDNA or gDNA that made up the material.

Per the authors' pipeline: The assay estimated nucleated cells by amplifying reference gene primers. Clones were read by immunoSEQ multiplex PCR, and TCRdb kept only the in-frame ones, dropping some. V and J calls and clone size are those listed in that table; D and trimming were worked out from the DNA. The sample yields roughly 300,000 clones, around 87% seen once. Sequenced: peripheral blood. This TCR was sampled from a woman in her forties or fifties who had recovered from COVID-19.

CDR3: CASSMDRVYGYTF. CDR3 sequence (DNA): TGTGCCAGCAGTATGGACAGGGTATATGGCTACACCTTC. The chain recombines TRBV6-2 or TRBV6-3 with TRBJ1-2; 8 positions agree with TRBD1. The CDR3 length is 13 residues. V trimming: 5 bases; J trimming: 5 bases; junction bases outside the gene matches: 4. Per the germline V gene, CDR1 is MNHEY and CDR2 is SVGEGT.